These 5 T cell receptor beta chains share one sample of origin, sequenced in a study of vaccination effects on CD4 cells after COVID-19. Which antigens these TCRs recognize remains unknown. TCRdb's table, derived via immunoSEQ multiplex PCR, lists solely in-frame clones and lacks some. The sample shows 35,000 to 40,000 clones, about 60% of them seen only once. Antigen-specific CD4+ T cells were expanded with viral peptide pools in the ViraFEST assay before sequencing. Investigators separated out CD4+ T cells once around 11 days of culture had passed. Prior SARS-CoV-2 infection was absent in the vaccine recipients, as shown by negative nucleocapsid antibodies. Sample: CD4+ T cells from PBMCs cultured with HCoV-OC43 spike peptides, taken before COVID-19 vaccination. The sample's subset: HCoV-OC43 spike overlapping peptide pool stimulation. Receptor source: a human donor who received a COVID-19 vaccine.

V and J are TRBV3-1 (or the pseudogene TRBV3-2) and TRBJ1-2, with D tentatively TRBD1 (6 bases). The germline V and J ends were trimmed by 3 bases and 4 bases, with 12 bases remaining between them. Germline loops: CDR1 LGHDT, CDR2 YNNKEL (reference sequence). CDR3 size: 14 residues. In DNA, the CDR3 is TGTGCCAGCAGCCATCAGACAGGACCCTATGGCTACACCTTC. Protein: CASSHQTGPYGYTF.

This sequence joins TRBV6-5 and TRBJ1-5; a weak D match, TRBD1 (5 bases). Trimming cost V 4 bases and J 9 bases, with 16 bases left between them. CDR1 is MNHEY, CDR2 SVGAGI, per germline. This CDR3 is built from 14 residues. CDR3 in DNA: TGTGCCAGCAGTTCGGGGACGGGGGTCGGGCCCCAGCATTTT. Protein sequence: CASSSGTGVGPQHF.

The chain joins TRBV5-1 to TRBJ2-3; 9 bases map to TRBD2. The trim removed 3 bases at V and 1 base at J, leaving 3 bases unmatched. Germline CDR1 is SGHRS and CDR2 is YFSETQ. This CDR3 comprises 15 residues. The CDR3 sequence is CASSSGLARTDTQYF. CDR3 DNA: TGCGCCAGCAGCTCGGGACTAGCCCGCACAGATACGCAGTATTTT.

The chain links TRBV5-6 to TRBJ1-4; D gene unclear. Germline CDR1 reads SGHDT; CDR2 reads YYEEEE. There are 15 residues in the CDR3. Trimming shortened V by 4 bases and J by 5 bases, and 15 bases separated the two germline ends. CDR3 amino acids: CASSTRWAENEKLFF. Written as DNA, the CDR3 is TGTGCCAGCAGCACTCGGTGGGCAGAAAATGAAAAACTGTTTTTT.

This clone was observed once. CDR3: CASRKGTEAFF. CDR3 in DNA: TGTGCCAGCAGGAAAGGGACCGAAGCTTTCTTT. V gene TRBV6-5 combines with J gene TRBJ1-1; D perhaps matches TRBD1 (5 bases). Looked up from germline, CDR1 is MNHEY and CDR2 is SVGAGI. V was clipped by 6 bases and J by 8 bases, with 10 bases between them. The CDR3 covers 11 residues.